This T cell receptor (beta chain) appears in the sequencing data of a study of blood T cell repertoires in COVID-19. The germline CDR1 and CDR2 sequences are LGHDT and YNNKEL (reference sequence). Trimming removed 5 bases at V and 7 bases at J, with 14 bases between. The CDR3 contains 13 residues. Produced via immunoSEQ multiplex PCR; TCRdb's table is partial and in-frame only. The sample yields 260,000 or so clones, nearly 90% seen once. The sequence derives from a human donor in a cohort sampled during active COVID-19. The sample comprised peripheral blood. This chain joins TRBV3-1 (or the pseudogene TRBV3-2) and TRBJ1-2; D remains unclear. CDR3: CASSATELRGYTF. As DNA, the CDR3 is TGTGCCAGCAGCGCCACCGAGCTTCGTGGCTACACCTTC.